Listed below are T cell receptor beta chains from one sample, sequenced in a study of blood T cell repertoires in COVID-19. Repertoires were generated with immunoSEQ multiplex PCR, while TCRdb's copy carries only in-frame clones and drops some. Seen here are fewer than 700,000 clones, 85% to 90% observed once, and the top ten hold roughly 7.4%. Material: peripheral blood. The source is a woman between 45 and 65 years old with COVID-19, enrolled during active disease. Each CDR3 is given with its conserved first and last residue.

CDR3: CASRHQGKTENTIYF
V: TRBV6-5
J: TRBJ1-3

CDR3: CSAGQSNYGYTF
V: TRBV29-1
J: TRBJ1-2

CDR3: CASSHWGDRGSGNTIYF
V: TRBV3-1/TRBV3-2
J: TRBJ1-3

CDR3: CASSFPWTGYHEQYF
V: TRBV21-1
J: TRBJ2-7

CDR3: CASSRDGGAQIEKLFF
V: TRBV5-4
J: TRBJ1-4

CDR3: CASSLGLANSDTQYF
V: TRBV5-1
J: TRBJ2-3

CDR3: CASRAGAHNEQFF
V: TRBV10-2
J: TRBJ2-1

CDR3: CASSPGRNTEAFF
V: TRBV18
J: TRBJ1-1

CDR3: CASSELTANTEAFF
V: TRBV6-1
J: TRBJ1-1

CDR3: CASSRAGAYNQPQHF
V: TRBV19
J: TRBJ1-5

CDR3: CASSHLTGDTEAFF
V: TRBV3-1/TRBV3-2
J: TRBJ1-1

CDR3: CASSANPQGYEQYF
V: TRBV6-5
J: TRBJ2-7

CDR3: CASSASQGNTEAFF
V: TRBV6-4
J: TRBJ1-1

CDR3: CASSQEGGYEQYF
V: TRBV3-1/TRBV3-2
J: TRBJ2-7

CDR3: CASSGTLGVDTQYF
V: TRBV18
J: TRBJ2-3

CDR3: CASSQGLAGYTDTQYF
V: TRBV4-2
J: TRBJ2-3

CDR3: CASSLVSAGVPYEQYF
V: TRBV5-1
J: TRBJ2-7

CDR3: CASSPPGGDGYTF
V: TRBV10-2
J: TRBJ1-2

CDR3: CASSIPQGREQYF
V: TRBV19
J: TRBJ2-7

CDR3: CASSPSGTQGVEQYF
V: TRBV5-4
J: TRBJ2-7

CDR3: CASSPSTGEGTEAFF
V: TRBV5-1
J: TRBJ1-1

CDR3: CASSLRQEETQYF
V: TRBV5-1
J: TRBJ2-5

CDR3: CASSEPGTGELFF
V: TRBV6-1
J: TRBJ2-2

CDR3: CASSPVSYNEQFF
V: TRBV18
J: TRBJ2-1

CDR3: CSVGRASTDTQYF
V: TRBV29-1
J: TRBJ2-3

CDR3: CASSNPSGQPQHF
V: TRBV19
J: TRBJ1-5

CDR3: CASSINRKETQYF
V: TRBV19
J: TRBJ2-5

CDR3: CSVYGSYNEQFF
V: TRBV29-1
J: TRBJ2-1

CDR3: CAWVAGEVPWTEAFF
V: TRBV30
J: TRBJ1-1

CDR3: CASSLDGTANQPQHF
V: TRBV5-1
J: TRBJ1-5

CDR3: CASSLNGPGGGITEAFF
V: TRBV11-2
J: TRBJ1-1

CDR3: CASSYSGHSPLHF
V: TRBV6-5
J: TRBJ1-6

CDR3: CASSPWAGNYGYTF
V: TRBV14
J: TRBJ1-2

CDR3: CASRFRGGEQYF
V: TRBV21-1
J: TRBJ2-7

CDR3: CAWRPSGGTDTQYF
V: TRBV30
J: TRBJ2-3

CDR3: CAISESGQGGNQPQHF
V: TRBV10-3
J: TRBJ1-5

CDR3: CASSTHLQGVVNTEAFF
V: TRBV27
J: TRBJ1-1

CDR3: CSERGSTDTQYF
V: TRBV29-1
J: TRBJ2-3

CDR3: CASSTLTGPPVNTIYF
V: TRBV2
J: TRBJ1-3

CDR3: CASVGSGSNQPQHF
V: TRBV12-5
J: TRBJ1-5

CDR3: CASSLRTGSYEQYF
V: TRBV27
J: TRBJ2-7

CDR3: CASSLTGLAGNTIYF
V: TRBV7-8
J: TRBJ1-3

CDR3: CASTRDSGWPLHF
V: TRBV10-2
J: TRBJ1-6

CDR3: CASSPLPLSDNEQFF
V: TRBV9
J: TRBJ2-1

CDR3: CATSDPGGGHFHF
V: TRBV24-1
J: TRBJ1-2

CDR3: CASTSVDSYYGYTF
V: TRBV3-1/TRBV3-2
J: TRBJ1-2

CDR3: CASSHFAGGYSEQFF
V: TRBV19
J: TRBJ2-1

CDR3: CASSSLTIADTQYF
V: TRBV7-3
J: TRBJ2-3

CDR3: CASSRYNSPLHF
V: TRBV19
J: TRBJ1-6

CDR3: CSVVRADRANTEAFF
V: TRBV29-1
J: TRBJ1-1

CDR3: CASSSGRGYEQYF
V: TRBV27
J: TRBJ2-7